This T cell receptor (beta chain) is drawn from a study of beta chain features in type 1 diabetes. The study's findings and limits: More deletions and fewer insertions at VDJ junctions were seen in type 1 diabetes patients. Sequencing used cDNA, and cells with high TCR expression could therefore be over-represented.

The length of the CDR3 is 19 residues. CDR1 is MGHRA, CDR2 YSYEKL, per germline. Trimming pared 0 bases from V and 0 bases from J, leaving 19 bases between. Post-sort purity exceeded 95% for all sorted populations. Expressed TCRB transcripts were sequenced after all isolated RNA was converted to cDNA. The table came from immunoSEQ multiplex PCR; TCRdb's copy has only in-frame clones and leaves some out. The table includes over 350,000 clones, more than 12% detected once. Only a few counts were recorded for this clone. Its specificity is not known. This sequence joins TRBV4-1 and TRBJ2-3; D is uncertain. Sequenced material: naive CD4+ T cells from blood. The sequence derives from a woman between 18 and 29 years old in good health. The CDR3 loop is CASSQDSSQQLLSTDTQYF. The CDR3 DNA reads as TGCGCCAGCAGCCAAGATAGCAGCCAGCAGCTACTTAGCACAGATACGCAGTATTTT.